This TCR beta chain stems from a study of T-cell reconstitution after alpha-beta-depleted transplantation in children. Regarding the study as a whole: Several hundred graft clones that had expanded were reportedly the source of alpha-beta T cells about two months after transplant.

Germline values: CDR1 SNHLY, CDR2 FYNNEI. The CDR3 loop spans 12 amino acids. Unique molecular identifiers were incorporated when the TCRbeta library was constructed. TCRdb fed the PCR reads into MiXCR, producing one record per CDR3 protein. The sample holds about 830,000 distinct CDR3 sequences, about 16% seen once. Regarding this clonotype: Its antigen is currently unknown. Compared with germline, one end of the junction differs, possibly owing to a read error.

The chain is built from TRBV2 and TRBJ2-3; 13 bases align to TRBD2. Sequenced here: PBMCs, mostly from graft donor cells, sampled 360 days after TCRalphabeta/CD19-depleted stem cell transplant. This sequence was found in a male patient under 18 who had a stem cell transplant for acute lymphoblastic leukemia, so the T cells may come from the graft donor. CDR3 loop: CASSGRLAGGHF. CDR3 bases: TGTGCCAGCAGTGGGAGACTAGCGGGAGGACATTTT.